These 20 T cell receptor beta chains were sequenced from one sample in a study of blood T cell repertoires in COVID-19. Generated by immunoSEQ multiplex PCR, the TCRdb table keeps only in-frame clones and is missing some. This table has just under 350,000 clones, 88% appearing once. The sequencing input was peripheral blood. The receptors here all came from a woman in her 70s with COVID-19, enrolled during active disease.

The chain links TRBV5-1 to TRBJ2-3, with 9 positions matching TRBD1. V lost 0 bases, J lost 6 bases, and 11 bases stayed unmatched. CDR1 and CDR2 (germline): SGHRS, YFSETQ. The CDR3 has 17 residues. For the CDR3, the DNA is TGCGCCAGCAGCTTGGCTAGGACAGGGGATACAAGGGATACGCAGTATTTT. Its translation is CASSLARTGDTRDTQYF. Together with reference TRBV5-1 and TRBJ2-3, the CDR3 gives the full variable domain: KAGVTQTPRYLIKTRGQQVTLSCSPISGHRSVSWYQQTPGQGLQFLFEYFSETQRNKGNFPGRFSGRQFSNSRSEMNVSTLELGDSALYLCASSLARTGDTRDTQYFGPGTRLTVL.

The V gene is TRBV5-1, the J gene TRBJ1-2; 7 nucleotides match TRBD1. Trimming at V came to 4 bases and at J to 5 bases, leaving 5 bases not matched to a gene. The CDR3 spans 13 residues. Per the germline V gene, CDR1 is SGHRS and CDR2 is YFSETQ. The CDR3 reads CASSPGTEYGYTF. The CDR3, as DNA: TGCGCCAGCAGCCCCGGGACAGAGTATGGCTACACCTTC.

The chain combines TRBV5-6 with TRBJ1-1, with 7 bases that match TRBD1. Germline loops: CDR1 SGHDT, CDR2 YYEEEE. This CDR3 contains 15 residues. The junction had 4 bases not matched to a gene; V was cut back by 2 bases and J by 0 bases. CDR3 in DNA: TGTGCCAGCAGCTTCCGGACAGGACTGAACACTGAAGCTTTCTTT. It specifies CASSFRTGLNTEAFF.

This clone was counted between two and nine times. The gene calls are TRBV18 and TRBJ2-6, with TRBD1 matching 8 bases. The CDR3 runs to 17 residues. Germline V CDR1 and CDR2: KGHSH, LQKENI. Trimming at V came to 3 bases and at J to 4 bases, leaving 8 bases not matched to a gene. Here the CDR3 DNA reads TGTGCCAGCTCACCTAGGACAGGGAACTCCGGGGCCAACGTCCTGACTTTC. Translating gives CASSPRTGNSGANVLTF.

The chain employs TRBV2 and TRBJ2-5; 11 bases line up with TRBD1. The length of the CDR3 is 13 residues. Trimming took 6 bases from V and 5 from J; bases not matched to a gene: 2. Looked up from germline, CDR1 is SNHLY and CDR2 is FYNNEI. The CDR3 here is CASRDRGPETQYF. The CDR3 bases are TGTGCCAGCAGGGACAGGGGGCCGGAGACCCAGTACTTC. Drawing the rest from reference TRBV2 and TRBJ2-5, the complete variable domain is EPEVTQTPSHQVTQMGQEVILRCVPISNHLYFYWYRQILGQKVEFLVSFYNNEISEKSEIFDDQFSVERPDGSNFTLKIRSTKLEDSAMYFCASRDRGPETQYFGPGTRLLVL.

This rearrangement joins TRBV3-1 (or the pseudogene TRBV3-2) to TRBJ2-5, with 8 nucleotides matching TRBD2. The length of the CDR3 is 16 residues. The J segment lost 1 base and the V segment lost 7 bases, leaving 11 bases of the junction unmatched. Germline V gives CDR1 LGHDT, CDR2 YNNKEL (reference sequence). The CDR3 region is CASIRSSGAGQETQYF. The CDR3 DNA sequence: TGTGCCAGCATCCGTAGTAGCGGGGCGGGCCAAGAGACCCAGTACTTC.

This chain uses TRBV10-2 with TRBJ1-1; D is uncertain. CDR1 is WSHSY, CDR2 SAAADI, per germline. V shed 3 bases and J shed 0 bases, with 14 bases lying between them. The CDR3 is 16 residues long. CDR3 residues: CASSDVWSRMNTEAFF. The CDR3 DNA reads as TGCGCCAGCAGTGACGTTTGGTCTAGGATGAACACTGAAGCTTTCTTT.

This chain links TRBV2 with TRBJ1-5; TRBD1 agrees at 7 bases. The ends lost 2 bases at V and 8 bases at J; junction bases unmatched: 6. Germline CDR1 reads SNHLY; CDR2 reads FYNNEI. This CDR3 is built from 14 residues. Here the CDR3 DNA reads TGTGCCAGCAGTGAAACAGGGGATAGGGAGCCCCAGCATTTT. This sequence encodes CASSETGDREPQHF.

The V gene is TRBV4-1, the J gene TRBJ2-2, with D maybe TRBD2 (6 bases). The V and J ends lost 3 bases and 4 bases respectively, with 15 bases between them. The CDR3 contains 16 residues. Germline V gene sequence: CDR1 MGHRA, CDR2 YSYEKL. For the CDR3, the DNA is TGCGCCAGCAGCCATCCCGGGAGAACACTCACCGGGGAGCTGTTTTTT. Translation gives CASSHPGRTLTGELFF.

This chain uses TRBV30 with TRBJ2-1; 7 positions agree with TRBD1. The CDR3 covers 14 residues. The trim removed 8 bases at V and 2 bases at J, leaving 9 bases unmatched. CDR1 GTSNPN and CDR2 SVGIG come from the germline V gene (reference sequence). The CDR3 DNA reads TGTGCCGTTCAGACAGGGTCAACCTACAATGAGCAGTTCTTC. Translated: CAVQTGSTYNEQFF.

The CDR3 DNA is TGCAGCGTTGAGGGAGGGGGAAACACCATATATTTT. Protein sequence: CSVEGGGNTIYF. The rearrangement uses TRBV29-1 and TRBJ1-3, with unresolved D. The CDR3 runs 12 residues. Germline lookup yields CDR1 SQVTM and CDR2 ANQGSEA. V gave up 3 bases and J gave up 4 bases, with 7 bases separating them.

The chain links TRBV5-6 to TRBJ2-5; the D gene is possibly TRBD2 (5 bases). The germline V and J ends were trimmed by 5 bases and 4 bases, with 15 bases remaining between them. In germline, CDR1 is SGHDT, CDR2 YYEEEE. The CDR3 length is 14 residues. CDR3 sequence (DNA): TGTGCCAGCAGTACGCCCCCCGCGGGAGAGACCCAGTACTTC. Translating it yields CASSTPPAGETQYF.

The V gene is TRBV27, the J gene TRBJ2-1; perhaps TRBD1 as D (5 bases). V was cut by 5 bases and J by 10 bases, with 12 bases left in between. Germline CDR1 MNHEY, CDR2 SMNVEV (reference sequence). The CDR3 is 12 amino acids. CDR3 sequence reads: CASSSDSREQFF. CDR3 bases: TGTGCCAGCAGTAGCGACAGTAGGGAGCAGTTCTTC.

The CDR3 is CASSPGRGYYEQYF. CDR3 nucleotides: TGTGCCAGCTCCCCGGGCAGGGGCTACTACGAGCAGTACTTC. The V gene is TRBV18, the J gene TRBJ2-7; D is possibly TRBD1 (6 bases). Between the trimmed V and J ends, which lost 6 bases and 3 bases, there was a span of 15 bases. Germline CDR1 reads KGHSH; CDR2 reads LQKENI. The length of the CDR3 is 14 residues.

V and J are TRBV18 and TRBJ2-5; D is ambiguous. CDR3 length equals 13 residues. CDR1 and CDR2 from the germline V gene are KGHSH and LQKENI. V lost 6 bases to trimming and J lost 0 bases, with 8 bases between them. CDR3 sequence: CASSPVYQETQYF. The CDR3 DNA reads TGTGCCAGCTCCCCCGTGTACCAAGAGACCCAGTACTTC.

The genes are TRBV28 and TRBJ1-2; 9 bases fit TRBD1. With 4 bases clipped from V and 2 bases from J, the junction kept 11 bases outside the gene matches. There are 17 residues in the CDR3. The germline gives CDR1 MDHEN, CDR2 SYDVKM. The CDR3 DNA sequence: TGTGCCAGCAGTTGGGGGACAGGGTTAAGCCTCAACTATGGCTACACCTTC. The encoded protein is CASSWGTGLSLNYGYTF.

The V and J genes are TRBV5-1 and TRBJ1-4; 7 nucleotides line up with TRBD1. The CDR3 spans 15 residues. Germline V CDR1 and CDR2: SGHRS, YFSETQ. The J segment lost 4 bases and the V segment lost 2 bases, leaving 5 bases of the junction unmatched. This CDR3 reads CASSFSGGVNEKLFF. The CDR3 bases are TGCGCCAGCAGCTTCTCAGGGGGAGTTAATGAAAAACTGTTTTTT.

The chain has TRBV10-3 and TRBJ2-5, with D perhaps matching TRBD2 (6 bases). Germline V lookup: CDR1 ENHRY, CDR2 SYGVKD. Trimming shortened V by 6 bases and J by 5 bases, and 16 bases separated the two germline ends. This CDR3 is built from 14 residues. The CDR3 DNA sequence: TGTGCCATCAGCCCGCGGCCCCGGGGGGAGACCCAGTACTTC. It codes for CAISPRPRGETQYF.

The rearrangement uses TRBV19 and TRBJ1-2; TRBD1 aligns across 8 bases. The CDR3 runs to 16 residues. CDR1 and CDR2 (germline): LNHDA, SQIVND (reference sequence). Trimming cost V 5 bases and J 4 bases; bases outside gene matches: 12. CDR3: CASSWGQTGATYGYTF. The DNA for the CDR3 is TGTGCCAGTAGTTGGGGACAGACAGGGGCTACCTATGGCTACACCTTC.

The rearrangement links TRBV5-6 to TRBJ1-2; D is undetermined. The CDR3 is 14 amino acids. CDR1 and CDR2 (germline): SGHDT, YYEEEE. The V and J ends lost 1 base and 4 bases respectively, with 11 bases between them. The CDR3 DNA sequence: TGTGCCAGCAGCTTGTTTCTAGTAAGCTATGGCTACACCTTC. It translates to CASSLFLVSYGYTF.